These 10 T cell receptor beta chains originate from one sample sequenced in a study of cytomegalovirus exposure and HLA in healthy donors (dated by TCRdb to the late 2010s). Library preparation employed the immunoSEQ multiplex PCR assay. The multiplex PCR relied on a mix of 60 forward primers for TCR Vbeta segments and 13 reverse primers for TCR Jbeta segments. TCRdb mirrors the immuneACCESS table, restricted to in-frame sequences. Some clones are absent from its copies; in checked studies, under half trace to an unresolved V gene, and the reason for the others is unknown. The sample records 80,000 to 95,000 clones, 86% of which are singletons. The top ten constitute approximately 10% of the sample. Material for sequencing was PBMCs. Every receptor here comes from a man aged 25 to 40 in good health and CMV-seropositive.

This clone has a single count. The chain carries TRBV11-2 and TRBJ2-7; D is perhaps TRBD1 (6 bases). The CDR3 loop spans 13 amino acids. Germline CDR1 reads SGHAT; CDR2 reads FQNNGV. V dropped 6 bases and J dropped 4 bases, with 13 bases sitting between them. The CDR3 reads CASRGQTYYEQYF. The CDR3 nucleotides are TGTGCCAGCAGAGGACAGACTTATTACGAGCAGTACTTC.

The rearrangement links TRBV28 to TRBJ2-2, with TRBD1 identical over 8 bases. Germline lookup yields CDR1 MDHEN and CDR2 SYDVKM. J was trimmed by 4 bases and V by 1 base; bases with no gene match: 8. There are 17 residues in the CDR3. This CDR3 reads CASSLFSRGRRTGELFF. CDR3 DNA sequence: TGTGCCAGCAGTTTATTTTCCAGGGGGCGACGCACCGGGGAGCTGTTTTTT.

The rearrangement joins TRBV4-1 to TRBJ2-7, with D tentatively TRBD2 (6 bases). This CDR3 has 15 amino acids. The germline V gene encodes CDR1 MGHRA and CDR2 YSYEKL. The V gene lost 1 base and the J gene lost 6 bases, with 16 bases spanning the gap. The DNA for the CDR3 is TGCGCCAGCAGCCAAGTCCTCAGGAAGGGACTCGAGCAGTACTTC. Its protein is CASSQVLRKGLEQYF.

The chain joins TRBV5-6 to TRBJ2-3, with 11 bases identical to TRBD2. The CDR3 covers 16 residues. Germline loops: CDR1 SGHDT, CDR2 YYEEEE. V lost 3 bases, J lost 2 bases, and 5 bases stayed unmatched. DNA of the CDR3: TGTGCCAGCAGCTCCAGACTAGCGGGGAACACAGATACGCAGTATTTT. Its translation is CASSSRLAGNTDTQYF.

This chain connects TRBV5-4 to TRBJ1-1; TRBD1 agrees at 7 bases. Germline V lookup: CDR1 SGHNT, CDR2 YYREEE (reference sequence). CDR3 length: 15 residues. Trimming at V came to 0 bases and at J to 1 base, leaving 3 bases not matched to a gene. The CDR3 reads CASSLEGARNTEAFF. The CDR3 coding sequence is TGTGCCAGCAGCTTGGAGGGGGCCAGGAACACTGAAGCTTTCTTT.

CDR3 sequence (DNA): TGTGCCAGTAGCCACATAGCGGGAGGTTACGAGCAGTACTTC. This translates into CASSHIAGGYEQYF. The chain joins TRBV19 to TRBJ2-7, with TRBD2 matching 10 bases. After removal of 6 bases from V and 4 bases from J, the junction contained 6 bases not matched to a gene. The CDR3 covers 14 residues. Germline V lookup: CDR1 LNHDA, CDR2 SQIVND (reference sequence).

This chain connects TRBV4-1 to TRBJ2-1; 16 nucleotides match TRBD2. The CDR3 loop spans 18 amino acids. Germline V gene data show CDR1 as MGHRA and CDR2 as YSYEKL. V was pared by 0 bases and J by 12 bases, with 11 bases of the junction left unmatched. In DNA form, the CDR3 reads TGCGCCAGCAGCCAAGACCCGGGACTAGCGGGAGGGCCCTCAGGGCAGTTCTTC. Encoded protein: CASSQDPGLAGGPSGQFF.

The J gene is TRBJ2-7, the V gene TRBV19, with 8 nucleotides matching TRBD2. This CDR3 is 18 amino acids long. Germline V gene data show CDR1 as LNHDA and CDR2 as SQIVND (reference sequence). The trim removed 1 base at V and 3 bases at J, leaving 14 bases unmatched. The CDR3, as DNA: TGTGCCAGTAGTATAGTCCCTAGCGGGCCTTCTTTCATCTACGAGCAGTACTTC. Its translation: CASSIVPSGPSFIYEQYF.

The genes are TRBV6-1 and TRBJ1-5; D might be TRBD1 (5 bases). The CDR3 totals 16 residues. CDR1 MNHNS and CDR2 SASEGT come from the germline V gene. Trimming left V 4 bases short and J 0 bases short, with 13 bases between. This chain's CDR3 is CASSAQDGHSNQPQHF. CDR3 nucleotide sequence: TGTGCCAGCAGTGCCCAGGACGGACATAGCAATCAGCCCCAGCATTTT.

The rearrangement links TRBV7-2 to TRBJ1-1; possible D gene TRBD1, 5 bases. Trimming cost V 2 bases and J 11 bases, with 9 bases left between them. This CDR3 has 11 residues. Per the germline V gene, CDR1 is SGHTA and CDR2 is FQGNSA. The DNA of the CDR3 is TGTGCCAGCAGCTTATCAGGGTGGGCTTTCTTT. Its translation is CASSLSGWAFF. The whole variable domain, remainder taken from reference TRBV7-2 and TRBJ1-1, is GAGVSQSPSNKVTEKGKDVELRCDPISGHTALYWYRQSLGQGLEFLIYFQGNSAPDKSGLPSDRFSAERTGGSVSTLTIQRTQQEDSAVYLCASSLSGWAFFGQGTRLTVV.